This TCR beta chain is drawn from a study of long-term antiretroviral therapy in people with HIV. Study-level results: ART adherence, viral resistance and therapy changes went unrecorded.

At survey level, the immunoSEQ assay was run in its v3.0 version. Assay used: immunoSEQ multiplex PCR; TCRdb lists only in-frame clones, some missing. Here the sample spans about 30,000 clones, 94% being singletons. V lost 6 bases, J lost 6 bases, and 11 bases stayed unmatched. CDR1 SGHVS and CDR2 FQNEAQ come from the germline V gene. The CDR3 runs 15 residues. This clone appeared a few times. What it binds is unknown. Inclusion required at least two post-ART and at least one pre-ART PBMC samples. People in the study who had HIV all got their treatment in the United States. Here the sequenced sample was unsorted PBMCs, taken around 5 years after starting antiretroviral therapy. The chain combines TRBV7-8 with TRBJ2-1; 7 nucleotides align to TRBD2. The sequence was obtained from a woman between 45 and 60 years old with HIV. CDR3 loop: CASSARRGTLNEQFF. In DNA form, the CDR3 reads TGTGCCAGCAGTGCGCGGCGGGGGACTCTCAATGAGCAGTTCTTC.